The 22 T cell receptor beta chains presented below share a single source sample, sequenced in a study of a mutant IDH1 vaccine in newly diagnosed glioma. Time point: week 47, end of study. Vaccination comprised doses that each held 300 ug of mutant IDH1 20-mer peptide, plus topical imiquimod. These receptors have no identified antigens. Libraries were prepared by immunoSEQ multiplex PCR; TCRdb keeps only in-frame clonotypes and omits some of them. The repertoire holds tens of thousands of clones, with around three fifths as singletons. The source material was peripheral blood mononuclear cells (PBMCs), sampled from a glioma patient whose treatment included an IDH1 peptide vaccine. Receptors originate from a man in his forties with glioma. Some clones in this sample may be carry-over from other donors' samples.

The chain employs TRBV14 and TRBJ2-7, with 9 bases identical to TRBD1. Looked up from germline, CDR1 is SGHDN and CDR2 is FVKESK. The CDR3 is 15 amino acids. The V segment lost 6 bases and the J segment 3 bases; nucleotides outside the gene matches: 9. In nucleotides, the CDR3 is TGTGCCAGCAGGACCTCGGGACAGGGACTCTACGAGCAGTACTTC. Translated: CASRTSGQGLYEQYF.

This clone has just a few counts. The chain couples TRBV2 to TRBJ1-2, with D possibly matching TRBD1 (5 bases). This CDR3 comprises 15 residues. The V end was cut by 1 base, the J end by 4 bases, with 13 bases between. Germline values: CDR1 SNHLY, CDR2 FYNNEI. Here the CDR3 DNA reads TGTGCCAGCAGTGAAGAATCAGGGTACGGCTATGGCTACACCTTC. It codes for CASSEESGYGYGYTF.

The J gene is TRBJ2-7, the V gene TRBV11-2; 7 bases map to TRBD2. CDR3 length: 14 residues. Germline values: CDR1 SGHAT, CDR2 FQNNGV. The V gene end was trimmed by 2 bases and the J gene end by 3 bases; junction bases not matched to a gene: 4. The CDR3 sequence: CASSLQPGGYEQYF. CDR3 sequence (DNA): TGTGCCAGCAGCTTACAGCCGGGAGGCTACGAGCAGTACTTC. The whole variable domain, remainder taken from reference TRBV11-2 and TRBJ2-7, is EAGVAQSPRYKIIEKRQSVAFWCNPISGHATLYWYQQILGQGPKLLIQFQNNGVVDDSQLPKDRFSAERLKGVDSTLKIQPAKLEDSAVYLCASSLQPGGYEQYFGPGTRLTVT.

V usage is TRBV6-5 and J usage is TRBJ1-1, with TRBD1 as a possible D gene (5 bases). In germline, CDR1 is MNHEY, CDR2 SVGAGI. The length of the CDR3 is 15 residues. V was cut by 2 bases and J by 4 bases, with 14 bases left in between. The CDR3 protein is CASSYGATKSTEAFF. Here the CDR3 DNA reads TGTGCCAGCAGTTACGGGGCGACAAAGAGCACTGAAGCTTTCTTT.

This clone has just a few counts. The CDR3 nucleotides read TGCGCCAGCAGCTGGAGGACAGGGTCGCAAGAGACCCAGTACTTC. This codes for CASSWRTGSQETQYF. V and J are TRBV5-1 and TRBJ2-5; 8 bases are shared with TRBD1. V was pared by 3 bases and J by 2 bases, with 6 bases of the junction left unmatched. CDR1 is SGHRS and CDR2 is YFSETQ in the germline V gene. The CDR3 covers 15 residues.

The chain links TRBV5-1 to TRBJ2-7; D is undetermined. Trimming removed 1 base from V and 4 bases from J, with 6 bases in between. The germline V gene encodes CDR1 SGHRS and CDR2 YFSETQ. The CDR3 runs 12 residues. CDR3 nucleotide sequence: TGCGCCAGCAGCTTGTTGGGGTACGAGCAGTACTTC. It is translated as CASSLLGYEQYF.

This chain joins TRBV6-5 and TRBJ2-7; D not certain. Germline assignment: CDR1 MNHEY and CDR2 SVGAGI. CDR3 length: 12 amino acids. The germline V and J ends were trimmed by 4 bases and 1 base, with 5 bases remaining between them. The CDR3 reads CASSSPSYEQYF. CDR3 coding DNA: TGTGCCAGCAGTTCCCCATCCTACGAGCAGTACTTC.

The chain employs TRBV18 and TRBJ2-7; maybe TRBD1 (6 bases). The CDR3 is made up of 15 amino acids. V was cut by 3 bases and J by 3 bases, with 15 bases left in between. Germline V gene data show CDR1 as KGHSH and CDR2 as LQKENI. The CDR3 region is CASSPQRRGIYEQYF. CDR3 coding DNA: TGTGCCAGCTCACCCCAGAGAAGGGGGATCTACGAGCAGTACTTC.

The V gene is TRBV5-6, the J gene TRBJ2-3; TRBD2 matches at 12 bases. Looked up from germline, CDR1 is SGHDT and CDR2 is YYEEEE. The CDR3 loop spans 17 amino acids. After removal of 5 bases from V and 0 bases from J, the junction contained 7 bases not matched to a gene. The CDR3 nucleotides read TGTGCCAGCAGTAGACTAGCGGGGGCAGCTAGCACAGATACGCAGTATTTT. Translation: CASSRLAGAASTDTQYF.

This sequence joins TRBV19 and TRBJ1-2; D perhaps matches TRBD1 (5 bases). The V gene lost 3 bases and the J gene lost 4 bases, with 12 bases spanning the gap. The CDR3 has 14 residues. Per germline, CDR1 LNHDA and CDR2 SQIVND (reference sequence). CDR3 coding DNA: TGTGCCAGTAGTATTGCAGGGTTGGTCTATGGCTACACCTTC. Translating it yields CASSIAGLVYGYTF.

This clone was seen a few times. The J gene is TRBJ1-2, the V gene TRBV7-8; a weak D match, TRBD1 (6 bases). Germline CDR1 and CDR2: SGHVS and FQNEAQ. Trimming left V 4 bases short and J 10 bases short, with 19 bases between. The CDR3 covers 14 residues. The CDR3 is CASSSTPDRRVYTF. The CDR3, as DNA: TGTGCCAGCAGCTCCACGCCTGACAGGAGGGTCTACACCTTC.

This clone was observed a handful of times. The chain has TRBV2 and TRBJ2-5; the match to TRBD2 covers 7 bases. The CDR3 consists of 13 residues. V was pared by 4 bases and J by 2 bases, with 1 base of the junction left unmatched. Germline lookup yields CDR1 SNHLY and CDR2 FYNNEI. The CDR3 is CASSASGQETQYF. CDR3 nucleotide sequence: TGTGCCAGCAGTGCTAGCGGTCAAGAGACCCAGTACTTC. Complete variable domain (other parts from reference TRBV2 and TRBJ2-5): EPEVTQTPSHQVTQMGQEVILRCVPISNHLYFYWYRQILGQKVEFLVSFYNNEISEKSEIFDDQFSVERPDGSNFTLKIRSTKLEDSAMYFCASSASGQETQYFGPGTRLLVL.

The genes are TRBV5-4 and TRBJ1-2; 8 bases are shared with TRBD1. The germline V gene has CDR1 SGHNT and CDR2 YYREEE (reference sequence). The trim removed 3 bases at V and 2 bases at J, leaving 0 bases unmatched. CDR3 size: 13 residues. Written as DNA, the CDR3 is TGTGCCAGCAGCTGGGACAGGAACTATGGCTACACCTTC. It yields the protein CASSWDRNYGYTF.

The chain has TRBV7-9 and TRBJ1-6; D not certain. The ends were cut back, 0 bases at V and 6 bases at J, with 9 bases in the middle. There are 15 residues in the CDR3. Germline assignment: CDR1 SEHNR and CDR2 FQNEAQ (reference sequence). The CDR3 here is CASSLAEYTNSPLHF. As DNA, the CDR3 is TGTGCCAGCAGCTTAGCTGAGTATACTAATTCACCCCTCCACTTT.

This clone has a handful of counts. The chain has TRBV19 and TRBJ2-3, with TRBD1 matching over 10 bases. Germline CDR1 and CDR2: LNHDA and SQIVND (reference sequence). V trimming: 9 bases; J trimming: 4 bases; junction bases outside the gene matches: 4. The CDR3 covers 13 residues. The CDR3 region has the DNA TGTGCCAGCCGGGACAGGGGCTCAGATACGCAGTATTTT. It codes for CASRDRGSDTQYF.

The chain carries TRBV28 and TRBJ2-7, with D possibly matching TRBD1 (6 bases). Trimming removed 6 bases at V and 4 bases at J, with 16 bases between. CDR1 and CDR2 (germline): MDHEN, SYDVKM. The CDR3 length is 14 residues. The CDR3 region has the DNA TGTGCCAGCAGCTCCGGACAGACAGTATACGAGCAGTACTTC. This encodes CASSSGQTVYEQYF.

J is TRBJ2-1 and V is TRBV5-6; perhaps D is TRBD1 or TRBD2 (6 bases each). The V gene's germline CDR1 is SGHDT and CDR2 YYEEEE. With 4 bases removed from V and 0 bases from J, the gap between germline ends came to 17 bases. The CDR3 is 17 residues long. The CDR3 DNA follows: TGTGCCAGCAGCCCGGAGGGGGGTCAGAGCTCCTACAATGAGCAGTTCTTC. Encoded protein: CASSPEGGQSSYNEQFF.

Remarks on this clone: Mismatch with germline at one junction end may stem from a read error. The gene calls are TRBV7-9 and TRBJ1-2; D gene uncertain. Germline V gene sequence: CDR1 SEHNR, CDR2 FQNEAQ (reference sequence). The CDR3 loop spans 11 amino acids. CDR3 loop: CASSFYAQTSF. The CDR3 DNA reads as TGTGCCAGCAGCTTTTATGCCCAGACCTCCTTC.

The chain couples TRBV6-1 to TRBJ1-5; 8 positions match TRBD1. The CDR3 is made up of 15 amino acids. Germline V gene lookup returns CDR1 MNHNS and CDR2 SASEGT. Losses at the gene ends were 10 bases for V and 0 bases for J; bases not matched to a gene: 8. The CDR3 sequence is CATGQGLYSNQPQHF. CDR3 in DNA: TGTGCCACCGGACAGGGCCTGTATAGCAATCAGCCCCAGCATTTT.

This clone appeared a single time. V and J are TRBV11-2 and TRBJ2-1; a weak D match, TRBD2 (5 bases). V lost 4 bases, J lost 8 bases, and 15 bases lay in between. This CDR3 spans 14 amino acids. Germline V gene lookup returns CDR1 SGHAT and CDR2 FQNNGV. CDR3 in DNA: TGTGCCAGCAGCTCCCCGAAGGGAGAGGATGAGCAGTTCTTC. As protein: CASSSPKGEDEQFF. Combining the CDR3 with reference TRBV11-2 and TRBJ2-1 gives the whole variable domain EAGVAQSPRYKIIEKRQSVAFWCNPISGHATLYWYQQILGQGPKLLIQFQNNGVVDDSQLPKDRFSAERLKGVDSTLKIQPAKLEDSAVYLCASSSPKGEDEQFFGPGTRLTVL.

This clone showed up just once. The chain joins TRBV7-2 to TRBJ2-1; D is perhaps TRBD2 (7 bases). Germline values: CDR1 SGHTA, CDR2 FQGNSA. The ends were cut back, 5 bases at V and 6 bases at J, with 17 bases in the middle. The CDR3 sequence is 15 residues long. CDR3 nucleotides: TGTGCCAGCAGCGGGGGGGGCGGGGTAAGCAATGAGCAGTTCTTC. Its protein is CASSGGGGVSNEQFF. The full variable domain, in which reference TRBV7-2 and TRBJ2-1 provide the parts outside the CDR3, is GAGVSQSPSNKVTEKGKDVELRCDPISGHTALYWYRQSLGQGLEFLIYFQGNSAPDKSGLPSDRFSAERTGGSVSTLTIQRTQQEDSAVYLCASSGGGGVSNEQFFGPGTRLTVL.

This chain links TRBV9 with TRBJ1-2; weak D call: TRBD1 (6 bases). Germline V gene data show CDR1 as SGDLS and CDR2 as YYNGEE. Trimming removed 0 bases at V and 4 bases at J, with 13 bases between. This CDR3 has 15 amino acids. CDR3 sequence reads: CASSVADRSGYGYTF. The CDR3 DNA follows: TGTGCCAGCAGCGTAGCTGACAGGTCGGGCTATGGCTACACCTTC.